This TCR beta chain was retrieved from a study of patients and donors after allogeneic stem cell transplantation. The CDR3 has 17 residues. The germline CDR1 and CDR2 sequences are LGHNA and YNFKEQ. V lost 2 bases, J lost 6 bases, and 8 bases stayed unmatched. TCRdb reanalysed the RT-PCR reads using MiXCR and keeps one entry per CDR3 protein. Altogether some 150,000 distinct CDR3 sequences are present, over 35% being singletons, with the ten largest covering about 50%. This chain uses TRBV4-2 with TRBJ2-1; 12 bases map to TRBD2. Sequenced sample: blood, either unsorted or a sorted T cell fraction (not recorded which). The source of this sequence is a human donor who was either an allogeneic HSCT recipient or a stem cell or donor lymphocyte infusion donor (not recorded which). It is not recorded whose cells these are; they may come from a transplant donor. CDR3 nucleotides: TGTGCCAGCAGCCAAATCCCTAGCGGGGGGGCCTTCAATGAGCAGTTCTTC. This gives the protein CASSQIPSGGAFNEQFF.